This T cell receptor (beta chain) was sequenced in a study of blood T cell repertoires in COVID-19. J gave up 9 bases and V 3 bases, and 8 bases lay outside the gene matches. CDR3 length: 14 amino acids. The germline gives CDR1 SGHRS, CDR2 YFSETQ. The data were produced by immunoSEQ multiplex PCR, yet TCRdb's version contains in-frame clones alone and is incomplete. The data contain about 240,000 clones, approximately 85% of them seen just once; the ten biggest clones take up approximately 7.6%. Sequencing was performed on peripheral blood. V gene TRBV5-1 combines with J gene TRBJ1-2; TRBD1 agrees at 10 bases. This TCR was sampled from a woman older than 75 with COVID-19, enrolled during active disease. CDR3 DNA sequence: TGCGCCAGCAGCTCGGCCGGGACAGGGGAAAGCTACACCTTC. The encoded protein is CASSSAGTGESYTF.